This section outlines one TCR beta chain sequence together with its context. Its antigen remains unknown. Eight reactions per sample, run separately, yielded cDNA. UMIs that included a 6-nucleotide sample barcode were added by template switching, which took place during cDNA synthesis. TCRdb derives one entry per CDR3 protein from the 5' RACE reads, leaving out DNA. The listing records about 160,000 distinct CDR3 sequences. The data belong to a study of monozygotic twins with inflammatory bowel disease. Study results and caveats: Variability may have been added to patient repertoires by differing immunosuppressive treatments. The analysis did not separate different T cell subtypes.

This CDR3 is 15 amino acids long. CDR1 DFQATT and CDR2 SNEGSKA come from the germline V gene (reference sequence). The clonotype originates from a human donor with ulcerative colitis or Crohn's disease, or a healthy co-twin of an affected twin (not recorded which). Sequencing used blood. This chain uses TRBV20-1 with TRBJ2-1. The CDR3 reads CSAWSRLSSYNEQFF.